This T cell receptor beta chain is from a study of shared clonotypes between healthy human individuals. Study observations and caveats: A generally larger estimated richness was seen in naive subsets than in memory subsets.

The junction had 11 bases not matched to a gene; V was cut back by 4 bases and J by 6 bases. The germline CDR1 and CDR2 sequences are MNHEY and SVGAGI. The CDR3 is 16 residues long. It was 150 to 250 ng DNA, some 30,000 T cell genomes, that sorted-subset replicate PCRs used. Only in-frame clones appear in the TCRdb table, and some are missing; sequencing was by immunoSEQ multiplex PCR. The repertoire has roughly 1,800,000 clones, less than 95% of them found once; the top ten carry around 1%. Regarding this clone: Its antigen is unidentified.

CD45RO-negative, CCR7-positively selected cells formed the naive CD8 fraction, excluding terminally differentiated effector memory CD45RA+ cells. Donors were healthy HIV-negative adults without recently reported acute infections or vaccinations. Every one of the donors was a Caucasian adult that lived in Nashville, Tennessee. The sequence was obtained from a man aged 18-30 years in good health. The source material was naive CD8+ T cells sorted from blood. This chain connects TRBV6-5 to TRBJ2-1; 8 bases align to TRBD1. Written as DNA, the CDR3 is TGTGCCAGCAGTTCTCCTGGACAGGGAAATTTCAATGAGCAGTTCTTC. Protein sequence: CASSSPGQGNFNEQFF.